This T cell receptor beta chain stems from a study of T-cell memory formation after mild COVID-19. Study overall: Clusters of TCRs were largely donor specific.

This clonotype was detected ten times or more. Its matching antigen is unknown. Findings and caveats of the study: Day 15 to 85 contractors were CD4/CD8 balanced; later expanders leaned CD4+.

The TCR alpha and TCR beta cDNA libraries, bearing sample barcodes and UMIs, were generated by 5'RACE using constant-segment primers. TCRdb reanalysed the 5' RACE reads using MiXCR and keeps one entry per CDR3 protein. The sample has approximately 150,000 distinct CDR3 sequences; under 7% are singletons. This sequence was found in an adult woman who had mild COVID-19 (a few samples of this study predate the infection). Cell type and time point are not known. The specimen was PBMCs or a T cell subset sorted from them (not recorded which).

CDR3 DNA sequence: TGTGCCAGCAGCTTTAGCGGGGGGCCAGGGGAGACCCAGTACTTC. Its protein is CASSFSGGPGETQYF. This chain connects TRBV11-2 to TRBJ2-5; the match to TRBD2 covers 10 bases. CDR1 and CDR2 from the germline V gene are SGHAT and FQNNGV. V shed 3 bases and J 5 bases; nucleotides not matched to a gene: 6. The CDR3 consists of 15 residues.